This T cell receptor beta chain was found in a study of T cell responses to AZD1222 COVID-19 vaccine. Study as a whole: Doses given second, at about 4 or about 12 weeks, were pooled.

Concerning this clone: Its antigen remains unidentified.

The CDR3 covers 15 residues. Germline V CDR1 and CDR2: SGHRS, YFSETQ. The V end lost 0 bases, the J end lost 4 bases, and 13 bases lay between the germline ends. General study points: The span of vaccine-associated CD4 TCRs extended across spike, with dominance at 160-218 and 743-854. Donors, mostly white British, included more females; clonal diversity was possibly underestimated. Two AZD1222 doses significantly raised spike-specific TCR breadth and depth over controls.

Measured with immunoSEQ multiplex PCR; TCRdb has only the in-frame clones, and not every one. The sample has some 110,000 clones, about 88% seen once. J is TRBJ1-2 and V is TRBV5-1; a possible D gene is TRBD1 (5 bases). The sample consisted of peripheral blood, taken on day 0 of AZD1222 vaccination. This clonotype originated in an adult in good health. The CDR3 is CASSLGDPTSYGYTF. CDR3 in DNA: TGCGCCAGCAGCTTGGGGGACCCCACTTCCTATGGCTACACCTTC.